Presented here are 17 T cell receptor beta chains from one specimen sequenced in a study of T cells in localized non-small cell lung cancer. This table comes from immunoSEQ multiplex PCR, and its TCRdb copy is limited to in-frame clones, with some not included. The table has some 17,000 clones, 90% seen once. The material sequenced was peripheral blood mononuclear cells, taken before any cancer treatment. The origin of the receptors is a woman between 35 and 70 years old with stage III lung adenocarcinoma.

This clone was found once. J is TRBJ1-1 and V is TRBV27, with 7 bases that match TRBD1. The V segment lost 4 bases and the J segment 5 bases; nucleotides outside the gene matches: 4. The germline V gene encodes CDR1 MNHEY and CDR2 SMNVEV (reference sequence). The CDR3 is 13 residues long. The CDR3 protein is CASSSGGITEAFF. The CDR3 coding sequence is TGTGCCAGCAGTTCAGGGGGTATAACTGAAGCTTTCTTT.

This chain links TRBV7-2 with TRBJ1-1; D is uncertain. The CDR3 has 15 amino acids. Trimming removed 1 base at V and 3 bases at J, with 12 bases between. CDR1 and CDR2 from the germline V gene are SGHTA and FQGNSA. The CDR3 protein is CASSLGGGIHTEAFF. The CDR3 DNA follows: TGTGCCAGCAGCTTAGGGGGAGGTATACACACTGAAGCTTTCTTT.

This chain uses TRBV20-1 with TRBJ2-5, with a weak D call TRBD1 (6 bases). The CDR3 runs to 11 residues. Germline CDR1 reads DFQATT; CDR2 reads SNEGSKA (reference sequence). CDR3: CRVDSQETQYF. For the CDR3, the DNA is TGCAGGGTGGACAGCCAAGAGACCCAGTACTTC.

The chain couples TRBV7-2 to TRBJ2-1, with 7 bases that match TRBD2. V lost 1 base, J lost 4 bases, and 10 bases stayed unmatched. Germline V gene sequence: CDR1 SGHTA, CDR2 FQGNSA. CDR3 size: 17 residues. The CDR3 DNA reads as TGTGCCAGCAGCTTAGTCCTCGGACTAGTGGGGTACAATGAGCAGTTCTTC. Amino acids: CASSLVLGLVGYNEQFF. The entire variable domain, with the rest obtained from reference TRBV7-2 and TRBJ2-1, is as follows: GAGVSQSPSNKVTEKGKDVELRCDPISGHTALYWYRQSLGQGLEFLIYFQGNSAPDKSGLPSDRFSAERTGGSVSTLTIQRTQQEDSAVYLCASSLVLGLVGYNEQFFGPGTRLTVL.

The CDR3 nucleotides read TGTGCCAGCAGTTTATGGGCAGGGGGCCGCGAGCAGTACTTC. Translation: CASSLWAGGREQYF. The gene calls are TRBV28 and TRBJ2-7, with 8 bases that match TRBD1. This CDR3 comprises 14 residues. Trimming removed 0 bases from V and 6 bases from J; junction bases left unmatched: 4. Germline V CDR1 and CDR2: MDHEN, SYDVKM. Full variable domain (missing parts from reference TRBV28 and TRBJ2-7): DVKVTQSSRYLVKRTGEKVFLECVQDMDHENMFWYRQDPGLGLRLIYFSYDVKMKEKGDIPEGYSVSREKKERFSLILESASTNQTSMYLCASSLWAGGREQYFGPGTRLTVT.

This chain uses TRBV30 with TRBJ1-5; no firm D call. Trimming pared 1 base from V and 9 bases from J, leaving 10 bases between. The CDR3 is 12 residues long. Germline CDR1 is GTSNPN and CDR2 is SVGIG (reference sequence). CDR3 region: CAWSDPSGPQHF. The CDR3 DNA reads TGTGCCTGGAGTGACCCCTCGGGGCCCCAGCATTTT.

The chain combines TRBV5-6 with TRBJ1-1; D remains ambiguous. The CDR3 totals 14 residues. V lost 3 bases, J lost 4 bases, and 13 bases lay in between. Germline assignment: CDR1 SGHDT and CDR2 YYEEEE. The CDR3 region is CASSWGAGGTEAFF. CDR3 bases: TGTGCCAGCAGCTGGGGAGCAGGAGGCACTGAAGCTTTCTTT.

The J gene is TRBJ1-3, the V gene TRBV5-1; D is unclear. Per germline, CDR1 SGHRS and CDR2 YFSETQ. CDR3 length: 13 residues. V was shortened by 1 base and J by 4 bases, with 6 bases between the two germline ends. The CDR3 coding sequence is TGCGCCAGCAGCTTGTCCCTAGGAAACACCATATATTTT. This gives the protein CASSLSLGNTIYF.

This clone occurred once. The chain links TRBV7-9 to TRBJ1-1, with D possibly matching TRBD1 (5 bases). The CDR3 has 14 residues. CDR1 and CDR2 from the germline V gene are SEHNR and FQNEAQ (reference sequence). Between the trimmed V and J ends, which lost 1 base and 0 bases, there was a span of 6 bases. CDR3 in amino acids: CASSLGQMNTEAFF. DNA of the CDR3: TGTGCCAGCAGCTTAGGACAGATGAACACTGAAGCTTTCTTT.

V and J are TRBV20-1 and TRBJ1-2; D is undetermined. From germline, CDR1 is DFQATT and CDR2 SNEGSKA (reference sequence). V was clipped by 3 bases and J by 3 bases, with 2 bases between them. The CDR3 is made up of 10 amino acids. CDR3 DNA: TGCAGTGCTAGGTACTATGGCTACACCTTC. It yields the protein CSARYYGYTF.

The V gene is TRBV29-1, the J gene TRBJ2-1; 7 bases agree with TRBD2. The CDR3 is made up of 16 amino acids. Trimming at V came to 0 bases and at J to 2 bases, leaving 7 bases not matched to a gene. Germline values: CDR1 SQVTM, CDR2 ANQGSEA. CDR3 in DNA: TGCAGCGTTGAAGATTCCGGGGGGATCGCCTACAATGAGCAGTTCTTC. The encoded protein is CSVEDSGGIAYNEQFF.

The chain recombines TRBV7-9 with TRBJ1-6; D remains unclear. The germline V gene encodes CDR1 SEHNR and CDR2 FQNEAQ (reference sequence). V lost 2 bases and J lost 9, with 17 bases in between. This CDR3 contains 16 residues. This chain's CDR3 is CASSLRYGPKGSPLHF. DNA of the CDR3: TGTGCCAGCAGCTTACGATATGGGCCTAAGGGTTCACCCCTCCACTTT. Together with reference TRBV7-9 and TRBJ1-6, the CDR3 gives the full variable domain: DTGVSQNPRHKITKRGQNVTFRCDPISEHNRLYWYRQTLGQGPEFLTYFQNEAQLEKSRLLSDRFSAERPKGSFSTLEIQRTEQGDSAMYLCASSLRYGPKGSPLHFGNGTRLTVT.

The rearrangement joins TRBV28 to TRBJ2-7, with a weak D call TRBD1 (6 bases). V was cut by 5 bases and J by 4 bases, with 15 bases left in between. Germline values: CDR1 MDHEN, CDR2 SYDVKM. CDR3 size: 14 residues. CDR3: CASSTPGQQYEQYF. The CDR3 coding sequence is TGTGCCAGCAGTACTCCGGGACAACAGTACGAGCAGTACTTC.

The V call is TRBV2, the J call TRBJ1-6; 7 positions agree with TRBD1. The trim removed 7 bases at V and 0 bases at J, leaving 6 bases unmatched. CDR3 length: 16 residues. The germline V gene has CDR1 SNHLY and CDR2 FYNNEI. CDR3 nucleotides: TGTGCCAGCACCCCGGACAGGAGCTCCTATAATTCACCCCTCCACTTT. Encoded protein: CASTPDRSSYNSPLHF.

The CDR3 loop is CASSPIIADTQYF. The CDR3 DNA sequence: TGTGCCAGCAGCCCCATTATTGCGGATACGCAGTATTTT. V usage is TRBV7-8 and J usage is TRBJ2-3; D is unresolved. Trimming took 5 bases from V and 6 from J, leaving 12 bases between them. Germline CDR1 is SGHVS and CDR2 is FQNEAQ. The CDR3 has 13 residues.

The rearrangement joins TRBV12-5 to TRBJ2-7; TRBD1 aligns across 11 bases. The length of the CDR3 is 20 residues. V shed 3 bases and J 2 bases; nucleotides not matched to a gene: 18. Germline V gene sequence: CDR1 LGHNT, CDR2 FRNRAP. In DNA form, the CDR3 reads TGTGCTAGTGGTTTCACCCTACCGGACAGGGGGCTACCTTACGCCTACGAGCAGTACTTC. Amino acids: CASGFTLPDRGLPYAYEQYF. The whole variable domain, filled in from reference TRBV12-5 and TRBJ2-7, reads DARVTQTPRHKVTEMGQEVTMRCQPILGHNTVFWYRQTMMQGLELLAYFRNRAPLDDSGMPKDRFSAEMPDATLATLKIQPSEPRDSAVYFCASGFTLPDRGLPYAYEQYFGPGTRLTVT.

J is TRBJ1-4 and V is TRBV9, with a tentative D call TRBD1 (6 bases). The CDR3 has 14 residues. Germline CDR1 is SGDLS and CDR2 is YYNGEE. Trimming pared 0 bases from V and 8 bases from J, leaving 11 bases between. CDR3 nucleotides: TGTGCCAGCAGCGTAGCCCAGGGGCGGGAAAAACTGTTTTTT. The encoded protein is CASSVAQGREKLFF.